This T cell receptor beta chain was sequenced in a study of OX40 agonist ivuxolimab in advanced cancers. Sequenced by immunoSEQ multiplex PCR; TCRdb stores in-frame clones only, minus some. The table lists approximately 160,000 clones, 85% to 95% of them singletons. Any history of autoimmune disease or systemic immunosuppression disqualified patients. This CDR3 spans 14 amino acids. Germline assignment: CDR1 SGHRS and CDR2 YFSETQ. V was trimmed by 4 bases and J by 11 bases, leaving 21 bases between them. This TCR came from an adult with an advanced solid tumor such as melanoma, head and neck, liver or kidney cancer. The starting material was CD4+ or CD8+ T cells sorted from blood, obtained in a trial of the OX40 agonist ivuxolimab. V gene TRBV5-1 combines with J gene TRBJ1-1; D ambiguous. The CDR3 protein is CASSTLTEPVRAFF. DNA of the CDR3: TGCGCCAGCAGCACCCTGACGGAACCGGTTAGGGCTTTCTTT.